This TCR beta chain stems from a study of T cells after yellow fever vaccination. UMIs were added to TCR cDNA along with a universal primer site when it was made by 5'RACE template switching. TCRdb re-analysed the 5' RACE reads in MiXCR, keeping a single row per CDR3 protein. The sample consists of nearly 550,000 distinct CDR3 sequences, approximately 21% of them appearing once. Findings and limits, study-wide: Contamination of FACS-sorted repertoires by abundant clonotypes from the bulk population could occur. Only a small proportion of the clonotypes turned up in both the CD4 and the CD8 compartments, likely arising from convergent recombination. Most clones from primary vaccination were detected again post-booster (around 96% CD4, 88% CD8).

This clonotype has a handful of counts. Its antigen is unknown. This receptor was identified in a man aged 25-45 years who received the YFV17D yellow fever vaccine. This specimen was PBMCs, taken 15 days after the yellow fever booster vaccination.

The CDR3 loop is CASTPPQGKYF. The CDR3 nucleotides read TGCGCCAGCACCCCACCACAGGGGAAGTACTTC. J is TRBJ2-7 and V is TRBV5-1, with 7 bases matching TRBD1. The length of the CDR3 is 11 residues. Germline V gives CDR1 SGHRS, CDR2 YFSETQ. The V gene end was trimmed by 6 bases and the J gene end by 11 bases; junction bases not matched to a gene: 8.